These 11 T cell receptor beta chains were sequenced from one sample in a study of T cells after yellow fever vaccination. In TCRdb, the 5' RACE reads were re-called with MiXCR into one record per CDR3 protein. The repertoire holds approximately 350,000 distinct CDR3 sequences, with about 9.9% as singletons. Sequencing was performed on PBMCs, taken on the day of the first yellow fever vaccination. Receptors were obtained from a man aged 18 to 30 who received the YFV17D yellow fever vaccine.

This clonotype was seen ten or more times. The DNA of the CDR3 is TGTGCCAGCAGCCAGAGTGGGAATTCACCCCTCCACTTT. Translation gives CASSQSGNSPLHF. The chain carries TRBV3-1 and TRBJ1-6; no definite D call. Germline values: CDR1 LGHDT, CDR2 YNNKEL (reference sequence). The V gene lost 3 bases and the J gene lost 7 bases, with 7 bases spanning the gap. This CDR3 region has 13 residues.

This clonotype was found a few times. This chain connects TRBV19 to TRBJ2-2, with D unresolved. The CDR3 extends over 14 amino acids. V lost 5 bases and J 0 bases, leaving 7 bases between the germline ends. Germline V lookup: CDR1 LNHDA, CDR2 SQIVND (reference sequence). The CDR3 bases are TGTGCCAGTAGTGGGCAGTCGAACACCGGGGAGCTGTTTTTT. Its protein is CASSGQSNTGELFF.

The table lists this clonotype with a few counts. The chain employs TRBV5-1 and TRBJ1-1; 7 bases are shared with TRBD1. Trimming took 4 bases from V and 0 from J; bases not matched to a gene: 3. The CDR3 consists of 14 residues. Germline CDR1 reads SGHRS; CDR2 reads YFSETQ. CDR3 DNA: TGCGCCAGCAGCGCGGACAGGATGAACACTGAAGCTTTCTTT. Protein sequence: CASSADRMNTEAFF.

This clonotype occurred a few times. J is TRBJ2-7 and V is TRBV12-3 or TRBV12-4; D unresolved. Trimming took 6 bases from V and 5 from J, leaving 8 bases between them. The CDR3 has 11 amino acids. The CDR3 DNA follows: TGTGCCAGCAGCTGGAGCAACGAGCAGTACTTC. This encodes CASSWSNEQYF.

This clonotype was counted only a few times. V usage is TRBV7-6 and J usage is TRBJ2-1, with no clear D. The CDR3 runs to 15 residues. V was trimmed by 1 base and J by 9 bases, leaving 16 bases between them. Germline V lookup: CDR1 SGHVS, CDR2 FNYEAQ. CDR3 sequence (DNA): TGTGCCAGCAGCTTAGAGGGATCGGGCCGGAGTGAGCAGTTCTTC. Its translation is CASSLEGSGRSEQFF.

This clonotype was detected many times. V is TRBV7-7 and J is TRBJ2-1, with D possibly called TRBD1 or TRBD2 (5 bases each). Trimming stripped 3 bases from V and 0 bases from J, with 12 bases between. The CDR3 runs to 16 residues. Looked up from germline, CDR1 is SSHAT and CDR2 is FNYEAQ (reference sequence). CDR3 DNA: TGTGCCAGCAGCTTCGGGGCTTCCAGCTCCTACAATGAGCAGTTCTTC. Residues: CASSFGASSSYNEQFF.

J is TRBJ2-3 and V is TRBV7-8; D may be TRBD2 (5 bases). Trimming pared 9 bases from V and 0 bases from J, leaving 16 bases between. Germline CDR1 reads SGHVS; CDR2 reads FQNEAQ. The CDR3 is made up of 15 amino acids. This chain's CDR3 is CASRTPGSSTDTQYF. In nucleotides, the CDR3 is TGTGCCAGTCGCACTCCGGGATCGAGCACAGATACGCAGTATTTT.

J is TRBJ2-5 and V is TRBV6-1; 8 bases match TRBD1. Germline V CDR1 and CDR2: MNHNS, SASEGT. The CDR3 runs 14 residues. Trimming took 6 bases from V and 5 from J; bases not matched to a gene: 8. Written as DNA, the CDR3 is TGTGCCAGCAGAAGAGCAGGGGGCGTCGAGACCCAGTACTTC. Its protein product is CASRRAGGVETQYF.

This clonotype has just a few counts. The CDR3 is CSARWEGRETQYF. Here the CDR3 DNA reads TGCAGTGCTAGATGGGAGGGCAGAGAGACCCAGTACTTC. This rearrangement joins TRBV20-1 to TRBJ2-5; 7 bases match TRBD2. The J segment lost 4 bases and the V segment lost 2 bases, leaving 4 bases of the junction unmatched. The CDR3 covers 13 residues. The germline V gene has CDR1 DFQATT and CDR2 SNEGSKA (reference sequence).

This clonotype came up a few times. V is TRBV5-1 and J is TRBJ2-5, with TRBD2 as a possible D gene (6 bases). The germline V gene encodes CDR1 SGHRS and CDR2 YFSETQ. V lost 0 bases to trimming and J lost 3 bases, with 12 bases between them. CDR3 length equals 15 residues. CDR3 residues: CASSLVGTDEETQYF. The DNA of the CDR3 is TGCGCCAGCAGCTTGGTGGGGACTGATGAAGAGACCCAGTACTTC. The full variable domain, in which reference TRBV5-1 and TRBJ2-5 provide the parts outside the CDR3, is KAGVTQTPRYLIKTRGQQVTLSCSPISGHRSVSWYQQTPGQGLQFLFEYFSETQRNKGNFPGRFSGRQFSNSRSEMNVSTLELGDSALYLCASSLVGTDEETQYFGPGTRLLVL.

The rearrangement uses TRBV7-8 and TRBJ2-4; D not resolved. CDR3 length: 18 amino acids. From germline, CDR1 is SGHVS and CDR2 FQNEAQ. V lost 1 base and J lost 0, with 16 bases in between. The CDR3 sequence: CASSLEGSRALAKNIQYF. The CDR3 coding sequence is TGTGCCAGCAGCTTAGAGGGCAGTCGAGCGTTAGCCAAAAACATTCAGTACTTC.